This TCR beta chain was captured by sequencing in a study of T cell repertoires in cytomegalovirus infection. Study-wide findings and caveats: In two of eight donors, the top clonotype was HLA-C-restricted CMV-specific.

TCRdb itself ran the reads through MiXCR, one entry per CDR3 protein. The data contain roughly 640,000 distinct CDR3 sequences, more than 20% of them singletons. The germline V gene has CDR1 LNHDA and CDR2 SQIVND (reference sequence). The ends were cut back, 1 base at V and 0 bases at J, with 22 bases in the middle. The CDR3 has 21 amino acids. This clonotype has just a few counts. The antigen is not known. The sequence derives from a human donor in good health (CMV status not recorded). Some clones in this sample may be carry-over from other donors' samples. The chain combines TRBV19 with TRBJ2-6, with D perhaps assigned TRBD1 or TRBD2 (6 bases each). Sequencing was done on a sample of CD8+ T cells from PBMCs. The CDR3 DNA reads as TGTGCCAGTAGTATAGGATCAGGAGACAGGACTATTATCTCTGGGGCCAACGTCCTGACTTTC. This sequence encodes CASSIGSGDRTIISGANVLTF.